Below are 7 T cell receptor beta chains sequenced from a single sample in a study of long-term antiretroviral therapy in people with HIV. Running of the v3.0 immunoSEQ assay took place at survey level. This table comes from immunoSEQ multiplex PCR, and its TCRdb copy is limited to in-frame clones, with some not included. The table includes around 28,000 clones, 86% detected once. The specimen was unsorted PBMCs, collected 0.8 years after starting antiretroviral therapy. The receptors here all came from a woman aged 30 to 39 with HIV.

The chain couples TRBV27 to TRBJ2-7; D perhaps matches TRBD1 (6 bases). V lost 6 bases and J 2 bases, leaving 17 bases between the germline ends. In germline, CDR1 is MNHEY, CDR2 SMNVEV (reference sequence). The CDR3 has 15 residues. The CDR3 reads CASSYSGTQTYEQYF. The CDR3 DNA reads TGTGCCAGCAGCTATTCCGGGACACAGACCTACGAGCAGTACTTC.

This rearrangement joins TRBV19 to TRBJ2-7; 8 nucleotides align to TRBD2. V dropped 5 bases and J dropped 3; count of bases not matched to a gene: 3. CDR1 is LNHDA, CDR2 SQIVND, per germline (reference sequence). The CDR3 totals 13 residues. CDR3 in amino acids: CASSPGTSYEQYF. The CDR3 nucleotides read TGTGCCAGTAGTCCCGGGACTAGCTACGAGCAGTACTTC.

This chain uses TRBV4-1 with TRBJ2-5; D is uncertain. In germline, CDR1 is MGHRA, CDR2 YSYEKL. Between the trimmed V and J ends, which lost 2 bases and 7 bases, there was a span of 11 bases. There are 13 residues in the CDR3. CDR3 protein: CASSQHGLGTQYF. DNA of the CDR3: TGCGCCAGCAGCCAACATGGGTTGGGGACCCAGTACTTC.

The sample holds a few counts of this clone. This sequence joins TRBV29-1 and TRBJ2-7, with 7 bases lining up with TRBD1. V shed 7 bases and J 3 bases; nucleotides not matched to a gene: 3. The CDR3 extends over 11 amino acids. Germline CDR1 and CDR2: SQVTM and ANQGSEA. DNA of the CDR3: TGCAGCGCCGGGACAGACTACGAGCAGTACGTC. This gives the protein CSAGTDYEQYV.

Only one count was recorded for this clone. The J gene is TRBJ1-1, the V gene TRBV2; D not certain. From germline, CDR1 is SNHLY and CDR2 FYNNEI. This CDR3 has 12 residues. Trimming cost V 6 bases and J 1 base, with 6 bases left between them. The CDR3 protein is CASRPPNTEAFF. The CDR3 nucleotides read TGTGCCAGCAGACCACCGAACACTGAAGCTTTCTTT.

For the CDR3, the DNA is TGTGCCAGCAGCTTGGGGACGGGGAGGGTGAATGAGCAGTTCTTC. Protein sequence: CASSLGTGRVNEQFF. The rearrangement joins TRBV5-8 to TRBJ2-1; 7 bases match TRBD2. There are 15 residues in the CDR3. The germline CDR1 and CDR2 sequences are SGHTS and YDEGEE. The junction had 7 bases not matched to a gene; V was cut back by 0 bases and J by 7 bases. Full variable domain (outside the CDR3, taken from reference TRBV5-8 and TRBJ2-1): EAGVTQSPTHLIKTRGQQATLRCSPISGHTSVYWYQQALGLGLQFLLWYDEGEERNRGNFPPRFSGRQFPNYSSELNVNALELEDSALYLCASSLGTGRVNEQFFGPGTRLTVL.

The gene calls are TRBV27 and TRBJ2-4, with 7 bases matching TRBD1. The J segment lost 7 bases and the V segment lost 5 bases, leaving 11 bases of the junction unmatched. CDR3 length: 15 amino acids. Germline V gives CDR1 MNHEY, CDR2 SMNVEV (reference sequence). The CDR3 protein is CASSPPRGRGNIQYF. In DNA form, the CDR3 reads TGTGCCAGCAGTCCCCCGAGGGGGCGCGGGAACATTCAGTACTTC.